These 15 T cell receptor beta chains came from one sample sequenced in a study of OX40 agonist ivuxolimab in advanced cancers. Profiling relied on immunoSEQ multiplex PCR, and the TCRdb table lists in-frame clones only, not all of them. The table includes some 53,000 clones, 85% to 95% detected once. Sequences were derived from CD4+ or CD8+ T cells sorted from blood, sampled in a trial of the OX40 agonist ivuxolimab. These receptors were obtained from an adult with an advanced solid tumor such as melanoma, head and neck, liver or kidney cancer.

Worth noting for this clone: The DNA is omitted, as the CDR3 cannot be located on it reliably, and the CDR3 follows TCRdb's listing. The CDR3 sequence is CASSFGPGSYEQYF. The rearrangement joins TRBV7-6 to TRBJ2-7. The length of the CDR3 is 14 amino acids, counting both ends. CDR1 and CDR2 (germline): SGHVS, FNYEAQ.

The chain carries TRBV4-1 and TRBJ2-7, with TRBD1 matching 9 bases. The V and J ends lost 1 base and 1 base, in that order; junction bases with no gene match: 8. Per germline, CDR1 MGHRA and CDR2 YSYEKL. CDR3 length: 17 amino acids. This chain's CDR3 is CASSQAAGTGFSYEQYF. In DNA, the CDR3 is TGCGCCAGCAGCCAAGCCGCCGGGACAGGGTTTTCCTACGAGCAGTACTTC.

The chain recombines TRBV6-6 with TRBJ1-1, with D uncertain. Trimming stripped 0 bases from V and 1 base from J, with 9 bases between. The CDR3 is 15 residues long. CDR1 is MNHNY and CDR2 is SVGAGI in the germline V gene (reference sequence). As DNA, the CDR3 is TGTGCCAGCAGTTACTCGGTCCCCCAGAACACTGAAGCTTTCTTT. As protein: CASSYSVPQNTEAFF.

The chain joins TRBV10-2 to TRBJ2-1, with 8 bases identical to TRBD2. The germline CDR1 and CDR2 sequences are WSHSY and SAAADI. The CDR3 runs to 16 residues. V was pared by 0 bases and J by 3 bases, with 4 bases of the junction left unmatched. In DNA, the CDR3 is TGCGCCAGCAGTGAGTCTAGCGGGATCCTCTACAATGAGCAGTTCTTC. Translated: CASSESSGILYNEQFF.

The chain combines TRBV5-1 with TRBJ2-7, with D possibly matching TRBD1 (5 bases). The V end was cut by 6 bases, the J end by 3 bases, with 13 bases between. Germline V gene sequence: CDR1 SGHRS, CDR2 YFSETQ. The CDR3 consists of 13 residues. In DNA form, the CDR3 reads TGCGCCAGCAAGGTGACAGACAACTACGAGCAGTACTTC. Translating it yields CASKVTDNYEQYF.

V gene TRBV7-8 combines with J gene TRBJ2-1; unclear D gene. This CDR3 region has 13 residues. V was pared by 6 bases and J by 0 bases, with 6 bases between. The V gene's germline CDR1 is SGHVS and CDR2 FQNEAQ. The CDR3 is CASRTDSYNEQFF. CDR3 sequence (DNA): TGTGCCAGCAGGACTGACTCCTACAATGAGCAGTTCTTC.

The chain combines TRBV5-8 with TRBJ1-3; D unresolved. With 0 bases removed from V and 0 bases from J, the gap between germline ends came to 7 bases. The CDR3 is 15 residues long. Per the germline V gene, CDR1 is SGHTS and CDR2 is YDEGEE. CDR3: CASSLVGSSGNTIYF. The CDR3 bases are TGTGCCAGCAGCTTGGTGGGTAGCTCTGGAAACACCATATATTTT.

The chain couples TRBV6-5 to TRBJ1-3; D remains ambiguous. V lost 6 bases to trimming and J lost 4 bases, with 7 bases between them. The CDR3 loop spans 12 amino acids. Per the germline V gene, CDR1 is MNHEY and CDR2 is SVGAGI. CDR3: CASSPDGNTIYF. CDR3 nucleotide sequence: TGTGCCAGCAGCCCTGACGGAAACACCATATATTTT.

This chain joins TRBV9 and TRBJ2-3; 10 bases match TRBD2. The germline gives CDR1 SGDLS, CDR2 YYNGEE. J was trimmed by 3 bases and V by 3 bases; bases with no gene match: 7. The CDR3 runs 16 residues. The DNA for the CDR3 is TGTGCCAGCAGCGAGGAGTCTAGCGGGAGTACAGATACGCAGTATTTT. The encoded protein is CASSEESSGSTDTQYF.

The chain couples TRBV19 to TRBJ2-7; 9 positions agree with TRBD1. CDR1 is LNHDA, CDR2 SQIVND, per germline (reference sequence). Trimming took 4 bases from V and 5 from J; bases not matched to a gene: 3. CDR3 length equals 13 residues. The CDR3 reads CASSTWTGDEQYF. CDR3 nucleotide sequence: TGTGCCAGTAGTACATGGACAGGGGACGAGCAGTACTTC.

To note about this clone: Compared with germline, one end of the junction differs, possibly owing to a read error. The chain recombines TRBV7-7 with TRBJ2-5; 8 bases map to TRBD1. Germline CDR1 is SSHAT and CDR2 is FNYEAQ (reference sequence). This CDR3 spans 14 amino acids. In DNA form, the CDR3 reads TGTGCTAGCAGTCCTGACAGGGGCGAAGAGACCCAGTACTTC. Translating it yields CASSPDRGEETQYF.

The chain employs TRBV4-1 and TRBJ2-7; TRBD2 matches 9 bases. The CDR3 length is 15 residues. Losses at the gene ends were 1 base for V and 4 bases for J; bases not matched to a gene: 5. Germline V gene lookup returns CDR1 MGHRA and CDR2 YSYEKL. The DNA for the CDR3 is TGCGCCAGCAGCCAAGTATTAGCGGGAGAGTACGAGCAGTACTTC. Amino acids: CASSQVLAGEYEQYF.

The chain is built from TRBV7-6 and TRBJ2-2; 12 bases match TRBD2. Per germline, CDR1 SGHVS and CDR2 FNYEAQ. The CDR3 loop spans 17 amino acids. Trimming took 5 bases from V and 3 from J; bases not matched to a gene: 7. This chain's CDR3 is CASSDRLAGEYTGELFF. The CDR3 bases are TGTGCCAGCAGCGACCGACTAGCGGGAGAGTACACCGGGGAGCTGTTTTTT.

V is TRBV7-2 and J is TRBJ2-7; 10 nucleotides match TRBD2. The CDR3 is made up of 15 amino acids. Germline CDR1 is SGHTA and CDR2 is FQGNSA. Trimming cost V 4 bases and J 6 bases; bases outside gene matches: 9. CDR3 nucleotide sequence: TGTGCCAGCAGCTACACCGGGACTAGCGCCCTCGAGCAGTACTTC. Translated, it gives CASSYTGTSALEQYF.

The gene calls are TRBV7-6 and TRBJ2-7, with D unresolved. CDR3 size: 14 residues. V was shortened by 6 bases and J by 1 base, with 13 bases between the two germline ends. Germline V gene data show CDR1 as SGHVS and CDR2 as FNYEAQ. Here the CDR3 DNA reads TGTGCCAGCAGTCCAAGGACGGAGTCCTACGAGCAGTACTTC. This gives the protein CASSPRTESYEQYF. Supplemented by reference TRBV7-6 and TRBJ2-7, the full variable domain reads GAGVSQSPRYKVTKRGQDVALRCDPISGHVSLYWYRQALGQGPEFLTYFNYEAQQDKSGLPNDRFSAERPEGSISTLTIQRTEQRDSAMYRCASSPRTESYEQYFGPGTRLTVT.